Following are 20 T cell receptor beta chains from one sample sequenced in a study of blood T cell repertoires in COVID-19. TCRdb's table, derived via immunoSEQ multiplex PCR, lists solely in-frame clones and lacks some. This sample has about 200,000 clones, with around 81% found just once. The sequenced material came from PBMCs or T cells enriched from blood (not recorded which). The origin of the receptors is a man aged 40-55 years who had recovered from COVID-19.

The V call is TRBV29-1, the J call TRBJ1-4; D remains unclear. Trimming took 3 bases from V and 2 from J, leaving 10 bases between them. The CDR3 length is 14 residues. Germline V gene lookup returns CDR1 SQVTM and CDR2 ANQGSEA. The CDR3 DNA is TGCAGCGTTGATCCAGGAGGCACTAATGAAAAACTGTTTTTT. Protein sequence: CSVDPGGTNEKLFF.

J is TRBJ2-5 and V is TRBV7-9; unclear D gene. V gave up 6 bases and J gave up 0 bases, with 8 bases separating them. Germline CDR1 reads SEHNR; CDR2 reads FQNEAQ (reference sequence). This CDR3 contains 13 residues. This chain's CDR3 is CASSRDNQETQYF. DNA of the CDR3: TGTGCCAGCAGTCGTGACAACCAAGAGACCCAGTACTTC.

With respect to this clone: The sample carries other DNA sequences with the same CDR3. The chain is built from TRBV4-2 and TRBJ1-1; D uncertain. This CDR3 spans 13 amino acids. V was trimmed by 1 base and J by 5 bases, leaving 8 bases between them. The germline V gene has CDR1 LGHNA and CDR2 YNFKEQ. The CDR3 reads CASSQGGRTEAFF. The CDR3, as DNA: TGTGCCAGCAGCCAAGGTGGTCGGACTGAAGCTTTCTTT.

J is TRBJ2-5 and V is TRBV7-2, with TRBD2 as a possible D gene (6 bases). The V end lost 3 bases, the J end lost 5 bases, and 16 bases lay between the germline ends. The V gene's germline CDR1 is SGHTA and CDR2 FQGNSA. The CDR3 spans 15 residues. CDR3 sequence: CASSFWDSLGETQYF. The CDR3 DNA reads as TGTGCCAGCAGCTTTTGGGACTCACTAGGGGAGACCCAGTACTTC. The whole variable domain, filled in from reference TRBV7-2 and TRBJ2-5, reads GAGVSQSPSNKVTEKGKDVELRCDPISGHTALYWYRQSLGQGLEFLIYFQGNSAPDKSGLPSDRFSAERTGGSVSTLTIQRTQQEDSAVYLCASSFWDSLGETQYFGPGTRLLVL.

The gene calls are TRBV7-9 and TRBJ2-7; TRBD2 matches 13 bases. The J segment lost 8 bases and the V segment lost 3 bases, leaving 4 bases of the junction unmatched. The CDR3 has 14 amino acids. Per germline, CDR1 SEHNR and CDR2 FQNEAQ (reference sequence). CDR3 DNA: TGTGCCAGCAGCTTCACTAGCGGGGGGGCCAAGCAGTACTTC. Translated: CASSFTSGGAKQYF.

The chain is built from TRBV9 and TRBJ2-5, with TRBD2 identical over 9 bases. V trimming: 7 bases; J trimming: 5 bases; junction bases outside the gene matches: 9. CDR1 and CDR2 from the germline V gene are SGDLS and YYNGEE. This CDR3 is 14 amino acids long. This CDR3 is CASGGAGGVETQYF. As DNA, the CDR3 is TGTGCCAGCGGGGGAGCGGGGGGTGTGGAGACCCAGTACTTC.

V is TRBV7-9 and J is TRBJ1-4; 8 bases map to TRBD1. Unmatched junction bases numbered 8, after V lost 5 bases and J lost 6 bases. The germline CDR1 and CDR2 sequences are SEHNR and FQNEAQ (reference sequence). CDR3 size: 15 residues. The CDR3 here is CASSTHRGMDEKLFF. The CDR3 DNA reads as TGTGCCAGCAGCACGCACAGGGGGATGGATGAAAAACTGTTTTTT.

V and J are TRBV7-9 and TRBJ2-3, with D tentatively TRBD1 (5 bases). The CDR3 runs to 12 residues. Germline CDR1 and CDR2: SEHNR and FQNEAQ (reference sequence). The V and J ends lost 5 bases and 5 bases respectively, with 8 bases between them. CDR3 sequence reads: CASSTDRDTQYF. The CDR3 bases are TGTGCCAGCAGCACTGACAGAGATACGCAGTATTTT.

CDR3 sequence reads: CASSGGTGGFYNSPLHF. DNA for the CDR3: TGTGCCAGCAGCGGCGGGACAGGGGGCTTCTATAATTCACCCCTCCACTTT. The rearrangement joins TRBV9 to TRBJ1-6, with 12 bases that match TRBD1. CDR3 length equals 17 residues. Germline loops: CDR1 SGDLS, CDR2 YYNGEE. J gave up 3 bases and V 3 bases, and 4 bases lay outside the gene matches.

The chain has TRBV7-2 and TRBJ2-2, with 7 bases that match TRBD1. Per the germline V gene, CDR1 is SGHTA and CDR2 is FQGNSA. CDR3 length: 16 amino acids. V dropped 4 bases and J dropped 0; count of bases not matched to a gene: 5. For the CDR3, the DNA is TGTGCCAGCAGCTCACAGGGGCCCCCGAACACCGGGGAGCTGTTTTTT. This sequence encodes CASSSQGPPNTGELFF.

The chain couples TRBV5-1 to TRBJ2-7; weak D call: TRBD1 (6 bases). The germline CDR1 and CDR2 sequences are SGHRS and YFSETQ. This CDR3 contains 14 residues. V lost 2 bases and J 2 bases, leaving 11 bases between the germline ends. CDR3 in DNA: TGCGCCAGCAGCTTTACTGCAGGGGCCTACGAGCAGTACTTC. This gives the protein CASSFTAGAYEQYF.

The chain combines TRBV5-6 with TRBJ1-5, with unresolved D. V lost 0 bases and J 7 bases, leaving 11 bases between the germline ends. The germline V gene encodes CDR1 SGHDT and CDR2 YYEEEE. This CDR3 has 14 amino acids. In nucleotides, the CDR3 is TGTGCCAGCAGCTTGGGTACTCAGAGGCAGCCCCAGCATTTT. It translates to CASSLGTQRQPQHF.

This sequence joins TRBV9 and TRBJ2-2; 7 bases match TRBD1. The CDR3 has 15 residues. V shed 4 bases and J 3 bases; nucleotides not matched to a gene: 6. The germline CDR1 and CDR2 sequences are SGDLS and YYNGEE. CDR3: CASSFGDRDTGELFF. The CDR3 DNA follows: TGTGCCAGCAGCTTCGGGGACAGAGACACCGGGGAGCTGTTTTTT.

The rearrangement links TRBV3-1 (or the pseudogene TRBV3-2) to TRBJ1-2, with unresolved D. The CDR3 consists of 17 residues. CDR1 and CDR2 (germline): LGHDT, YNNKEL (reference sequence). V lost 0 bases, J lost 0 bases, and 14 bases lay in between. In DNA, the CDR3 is TGTGCCAGCAGCCAAGACCCCCGGACGGGAGCTAACTATGGCTACACCTTC. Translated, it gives CASSQDPRTGANYGYTF.

The CDR3 coding sequence is TGTGCCAGTACCTCACCAGGGGCAGGGGTGGTAGTGAACACTGAAGCTTTCTTT. Protein product: CASTSPGAGVVVNTEAFF. The chain links TRBV19 to TRBJ1-1; D may be TRBD1 (6 bases). The ends were cut back, 7 bases at V and 0 bases at J, with 24 bases in the middle. Germline CDR1 reads LNHDA; CDR2 reads SQIVND (reference sequence). The CDR3 length is 18 residues.

CDR3: CASSPGLAVSTDTQYF. DNA of the CDR3: TGTGCCAGCAGCCCCGGACTAGCAGTGAGCACAGATACGCAGTATTTT. J is TRBJ2-3 and V is TRBV7-2; TRBD2 matches at 8 bases. The CDR3 is 16 residues long. CDR1 and CDR2 from the germline V gene are SGHTA and FQGNSA. Trimming cost V 5 bases and J 0 bases; bases outside gene matches: 7.

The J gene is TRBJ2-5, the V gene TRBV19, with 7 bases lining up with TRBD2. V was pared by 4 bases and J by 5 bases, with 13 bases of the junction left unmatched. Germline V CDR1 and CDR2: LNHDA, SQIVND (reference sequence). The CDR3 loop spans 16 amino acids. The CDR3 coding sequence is TGTGCCAGTAGTAAGCGGGGAGGGGTGGATTTGGAGACCCAGTACTTC. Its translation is CASSKRGGVDLETQYF.

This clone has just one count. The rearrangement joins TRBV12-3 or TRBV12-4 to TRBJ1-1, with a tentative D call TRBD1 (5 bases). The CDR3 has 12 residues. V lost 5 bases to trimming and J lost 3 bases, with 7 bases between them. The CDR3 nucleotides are TGTGCCAGCAGTCCCAGGGACACTGAAGCTTTCTTT. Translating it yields CASSPRDTEAFF.

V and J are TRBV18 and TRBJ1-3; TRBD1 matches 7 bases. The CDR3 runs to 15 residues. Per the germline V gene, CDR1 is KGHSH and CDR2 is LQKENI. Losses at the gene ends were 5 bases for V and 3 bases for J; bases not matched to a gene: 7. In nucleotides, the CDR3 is TGTGCCAGCTCATTCGACAGGGATTATGGAAACACCATATATTTT. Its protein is CASSFDRDYGNTIYF.

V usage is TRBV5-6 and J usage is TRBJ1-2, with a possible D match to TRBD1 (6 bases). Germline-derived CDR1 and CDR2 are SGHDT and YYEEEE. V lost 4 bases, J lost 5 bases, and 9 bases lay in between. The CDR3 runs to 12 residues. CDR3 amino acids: CASSPGTYGYTF. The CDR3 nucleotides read TGTGCCAGCAGCCCCGGGACATATGGCTACACCTTC.